A single sample is the source of the 6 T cell receptor beta chains below, sequenced in a study of shared clonotypes between healthy human individuals. Positively selected for CCR7, the CD45RO-negative cells used as naive CD8 cells excluded terminally differentiated effector memory CD45RA+ cells. Clones were read by immunoSEQ multiplex PCR, and TCRdb kept only the in-frame ones, dropping some. The sample records around 2,000,000 clones, about 93% being singletons. The specimen was naive CD8+ T cells from PBMCs. These receptors were taken from a man aged 18 to 35 in good health. Some clones in this sample may be carry-over from other donors' samples.

The chain is built from TRBV5-1 and TRBJ2-7, with D possibly being TRBD2 (5 bases). V lost 5 bases to trimming and J lost 0 bases, with 9 bases between them. The CDR3 extends over 13 amino acids. The germline CDR1 and CDR2 sequences are SGHRS and YFSETQ. The CDR3 reads CASSHGVSYEQYF. The DNA for the CDR3 is TGCGCCAGCAGTCACGGGGTCTCCTACGAGCAGTACTTC.

This clone was observed a few times. The J gene is TRBJ1-1, the V gene TRBV27; D is ambiguous. The CDR3 is made up of 14 amino acids. V lost 9 bases and J 4 bases, leaving 18 bases between the germline ends. Germline CDR1 and CDR2: MNHEY and SMNVEV (reference sequence). CDR3 sequence: CASGRTAVSTEAFF. In DNA, the CDR3 is TGTGCCAGTGGGAGGACGGCTGTGAGCACTGAAGCTTTCTTT.

The chain is built from TRBV7-9 and TRBJ1-1, with D unresolved. Germline CDR1 and CDR2: SEHNR and FQNEAQ (reference sequence). The CDR3 spans 15 residues. Between the trimmed V and J ends, which lost 5 bases and 5 bases, there was a span of 18 bases. CDR3 residues: CASSHERPYSTEAFF. The CDR3 bases are TGTGCCAGCAGCCATGAACGTCCCTACAGTACTGAAGCTTTCTTT.

The chain employs TRBV27 and TRBJ2-1, with 13 bases aligning to TRBD2. The CDR3 loop spans 17 amino acids. The germline CDR1 and CDR2 sequences are MNHEY and SMNVEV (reference sequence). The J segment lost 5 bases and the V segment lost 5 bases, leaving 9 bases of the junction unmatched. CDR3 residues: CASSIGPGTSGNNEQFF. Here the CDR3 DNA reads TGTGCCAGCAGTATCGGTCCCGGGACTAGCGGGAACAATGAGCAGTTCTTC.

This chain uses TRBV29-1 with TRBJ2-7; D unresolved. Trimming left V 4 bases short and J 1 base short, with 11 bases between. This CDR3 comprises 13 residues. Germline V gene sequence: CDR1 SQVTM, CDR2 ANQGSEA. The CDR3 protein is CSVVGGWSYEQYF. CDR3 nucleotides: TGCAGCGTTGTAGGTGGGTGGTCCTACGAGCAGTACTTC.

J is TRBJ1-6 and V is TRBV30; 10 bases line up with TRBD1. The CDR3 has 14 amino acids. Per germline, CDR1 GTSNPN and CDR2 SVGIG (reference sequence). After removal of 4 bases from V and 9 bases from J, the junction contained 6 bases not matched to a gene. CDR3: CAWIPGQGTSPLHF. CDR3 in DNA: TGTGCCTGGATCCCGGGACAGGGGACTTCACCCCTCCACTTT. Full variable domain (outside the CDR3, taken from reference TRBV30 and TRBJ1-6): SQTIHQWPATLVQPVGSPLSLECTVEGTSNPNLYWYRQAAGRGLQLLFYSVGIGQISSEVPQNLSASRPQDRQFILSSKKLLLSDSGFYLCAWIPGQGTSPLHFGNGTRLTVT.